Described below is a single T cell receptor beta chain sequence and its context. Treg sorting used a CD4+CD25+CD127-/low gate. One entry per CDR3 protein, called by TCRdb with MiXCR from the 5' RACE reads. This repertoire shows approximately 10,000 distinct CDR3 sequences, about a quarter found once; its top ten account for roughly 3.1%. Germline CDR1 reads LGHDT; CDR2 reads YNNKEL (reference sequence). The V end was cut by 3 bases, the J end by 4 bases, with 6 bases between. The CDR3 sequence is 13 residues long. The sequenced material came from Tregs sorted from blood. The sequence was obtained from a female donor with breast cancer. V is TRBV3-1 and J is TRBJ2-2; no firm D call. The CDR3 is CASSHQSTGELFF. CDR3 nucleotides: TGTGCCAGCAGCCACCAAAGCACCGGGGAGCTGTTTTTT. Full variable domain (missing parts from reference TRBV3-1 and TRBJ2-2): DTAVSQTPKYLVTQMGNDKSIKCEQNLGHDTMYWYKQDSKKFLKIMFSYNNKELIINETVPNRFSPKSPDKAHLNLHINSLELGDSAVYFCASSHQSTGELFFGEGSRLTVL.